The T cell receptor (beta chain) under discussion was sequenced for a study of T-cell memory formation after mild COVID-19. This CDR3 comprises 16 residues. Germline assignment: CDR1 WNHNN and CDR2 SYGVQD (reference sequence). V was shortened by 7 bases and J by 2 bases, with 19 bases between the two germline ends. Whole-study results and caveats: There was a balanced CD4/CD8 profile in clones contracting day 15 to 85, and later expanders leaned CD4+.

For this clonotype: Its antigen is currently unknown.

Libraries for TCRalpha and TCRbeta carried sample barcodes and unique molecular identifiers via 5'RACE. TCRdb used MiXCR to reprocess the 5' RACE reads, holding one entry per CDR3 protein. The table records roughly 150,000 distinct CDR3 sequences, 10% to 15% of them present only once. The sequence derives from a man in his late teens or twenties who had mild COVID-19 (a few samples of this study predate the infection). Cell type and time point are not known. Specimen: PBMCs or a T cell subset sorted from them (not recorded which). The chain couples TRBV10-1 to TRBJ2-3; D may be TRBD2 (7 bases). Here the CDR3 reads CASNSGGSTDTDTQYF. CDR3 nucleotides: TGCGCCAGCAACTCGGGGGGCAGTACCGACACAGATACGCAGTATTTT.